This entry features one T cell receptor beta chain sequence. CDR3 length equals 13 residues. This table comes from immunoSEQ multiplex PCR, and its TCRdb copy is limited to in-frame clones, with some not included. The sample shows 30,000 or so clones, 94% of them seen only once. The sample is drawn from a study of control samples from healthy donors and cancer patients. Material: blood. The J gene is TRBJ1-2, the V gene TRBV21-1. TRBV21-1 is a recognized pseudogene. The sequence was obtained from a man aged 55 to 70 in good health. This chain's CDR3 is CASESGLGYGYTF. For the CDR3, the DNA is TGTGCCAGCGAGTCGGGGCTGGGCTATGGCTACACCTTC.